A single sample gave rise to the 2 T cell receptor beta chains below, sequenced in a study of CD8+ T cells in alopecia areata. The sequencing template was cDNA reverse transcribed from extracted RNA. The repertoire was sequenced with immunoSEQ multiplex PCR; TCRdb's copy has only in-frame clones and lacks some. The sample holds fewer than 200,000 clones, about 54% seen once. Treatment specified: oral pan-JAK inhibitor, 5-10 mg twice daily. Sequencing was performed on CD4+ T cells sorted from blood, taken at week 56, from a patient treated with tofacitinib. The receptors come from a human donor with alopecia areata.

The genes are TRBV5-1 and TRBJ2-7; tentatively, D is TRBD1 (6 bases). The ends were cut back, 4 bases at V and 0 bases at J, with 8 bases in the middle. CDR1 and CDR2 (germline): SGHRS, YFSETQ. This CDR3 has 13 residues. The CDR3 region has the DNA TGCGCCAGCAGCACGGGACACTCCTACGAGCAGTACTTC. Translating it yields CASSTGHSYEQYF.

V is TRBV19 and J is TRBJ1-2; TRBD1 aligns across 7 bases. Per the germline V gene, CDR1 is LNHDA and CDR2 is SQIVND (reference sequence). This CDR3 has 14 amino acids. V lost 8 bases and J lost 1; bases outside the gene matches: 7. CDR3 bases: TGTGCCAGTGGAAGACAGGGTGGTAACTATGGCTACACCTTC. It translates to CASGRQGGNYGYTF.